The rows below give T cell receptor beta chains drawn from one sample of a study of cytomegalovirus exposure and HLA in healthy donors. Clones were read by immunoSEQ multiplex PCR, and TCRdb kept only the in-frame ones, dropping some. This table holds fewer than 150,000 clones, 74% found once. The sample was PBMCs. These receptors were taken from a woman aged 45-60 years in good health and CMV-seropositive. The CDR3 runs from the conserved cysteine through the conserved F or W. The order of the fields is J gene, V gene, D gene, clone size, CDR3 protein, CDR3 DNA. D genes are given only for firm matches. A row's size may be missing; if present it is once, few, many or a size class.

TRBJ2-1 | TRBV11-3 | - | - | CASSFSATGYNEQFF | TGTGCCAGCAGCTTTTCGGCAACGGGATACAATGAGCAGTTCTTC
TRBJ1-2 | TRBV5-5 | - | - | CASSSGPQVDYGYPF | TGTGCCAGCAGTTCCGGGCCGCAGGTGGACTATGGCTACCCCTTC
TRBJ2-1 | TRBV2 | - | - | CASSGEDEQFF | TGTGCCAGCTCTGGGGAGGATGAGCAGTTCTTC
TRBJ1-4 | TRBV27 | - | - | CASTAGFATNEKLFF | TGTGCCAGCACGGCAGGCTTTGCAACTAATGAAAAACTGTTTTTT
TRBJ1-2 | TRBV10-2 | - | - | CASTPGVGTPRGYTF | TGCGCCAGCACTCCAGGGGTAGGGACCCCAAGGGGCTACACCTTC
TRBJ1-1 | TRBV11-3 | TRBD1 | - | CASSFTGGWNTEAFF | TGTGCCAGCAGCTTCACAGGGGGTTGGAACACTGAAGCTTTCTTT
TRBJ1-4 | TRBV2 | - | - | CASSERGGGVGEKLFF | TGTGCCAGCAGTGAACGCGGGGGAGGGGTCGGGGAAAAACTGTTTTTT
TRBJ2-1 | TRBV18 | - | - | CASSPLRDNEQFF | TGTGCCAGCTCACCGCTCAGGGACAATGAGCAGTTCTTC
TRBJ1-3 | TRBV6-6 | TRBD1 | once | CASSYEAGGNTIYF | TGTGCCAGCAGTTACGAGGCAGGGGGTAACACCATATATTTT
TRBJ1-2 | TRBV5-1 | - | - | CASSLGGDGYTF | TGCGCCAGCAGCCTAGGGGGGGATGGCTACACCTTC
TRBJ1-4 | TRBV11-3 | TRBD1 | few | CASSMGQREKLFF | TGTGCCAGCAGCATGGGACAGAGGGAAAAACTGTTTTTT
TRBJ2-7 | TRBV6-1 | - | - | CASREEDRTYEQYF | TGTGCCAGCAGAGAGGAGGACCGGACCTACGAGCAGTACTTC
TRBJ2-1 | TRBV13 | - | - | CASSSIGRDNEQFF | TGTGCCAGCAGCTCCATCGGCCGGGATAATGAGCAGTTCTTC
TRBJ2-7 | TRBV27 | TRBD1 | - | CASSPDRGYEQYF | TGTGCCAGCAGCCCGGACAGGGGCTACGAGCAGTACTTC
TRBJ2-5 | TRBV7-9 | TRBD1 | - | CARSLATGEVGETQYF | TGTGCCCGCAGCTTAGCGACAGGGGAGGTTGGGGAGACCCAGTACTTC
TRBJ1-3 | TRBV4-2 | - | - | CASSQARVDTIYF | TGTGCCAGCAGCCAGGCCCGGGTGGACACCATATATTTT
TRBJ1-2 | TRBV6-1 | - | - | CASIVLPYYGYTF | TGTGCCAGCATCGTACTGCCGTACTATGGCTACACCTTC
TRBJ1-1 | TRBV5-4 | - | - | CASSLEGVGGTEAFF | TGTGCCAGCAGCTTGGAAGGGGTGGGGGGGACTGAAGCTTTCTTT
TRBJ2-6 | TRBV19 | - | - | CASSYGERTNVLTF | TGTGCCAGCAGCTATGGGGAGCGGACCAACGTCCTGACTTTC
TRBJ2-1 | TRBV10-3 | - | few | CAISEATDNNEQFF | TGTGCCATCAGTGAGGCGACAGATAACAATGAGCAGTTCTTC
TRBJ2-3 | TRBV29-1 | TRBD1 | once | CSVGGQDGDTQYF | TGCAGCGTTGGGGGACAGGACGGAGATACGCAGTATTTT
TRBJ2-7 | TRBV19 | TRBD1 | - | CASSPTGGEQYF | TGTGCCAGTAGCCCTACAGGGGGTGAGCAGTACTTC
TRBJ2-3 | TRBV6-4 | - | few | CASSPDFPDTQYF | TGTGCCAGCAGTCCAGATTTTCCAGATACGCAGTATTTT
TRBJ2-7 | TRBV7-8 | - | - | CASRFSGYEQYF | TGTGCCAGCAGATTCAGCGGTTACGAGCAGTACTTC
TRBJ2-5 | TRBV7-6 | TRBD2 | - | CASSLATPLAGGLRSQYF | TGTGCCAGCAGCTTAGCCACCCCACTAGCGGGGGGCCTCAGGTCCCAGTACTTC
TRBJ1-1 | TRBV27 | - | - | CASSTLEGTEAFF | TGTGCCAGCAGTACCCTCGAGGGCACTGAAGCTTTCTTT
TRBJ2-7 | TRBV12-5 | - | - | CASGLDRDYEQYF | TGTGCTAGTGGTTTGGACAGAGATTACGAGCAGTACTTC
TRBJ2-7 | TRBV6-1 | TRBD2 | - | CASSERRGGPYEQYF | TGTGCCAGCAGTGAACGTCGGGGGGGCCCCTACGAGCAGTACTTC
TRBJ2-5 | TRBV7-9 | TRBD2 | - | CASSFPSGGGTKETQYF | TGTGCCAGCAGCTTCCCATCCGGCGGGGGAACCAAAGAGACCCAGTACTTC
TRBJ2-7 | TRBV11-2 | TRBD2 | - | CASSSGLGFYEQYF | TGTGCCAGCAGCTCGGGACTAGGATTTTACGAGCAGTACTTC
TRBJ2-2 | TRBV19 | - | - | CASSDLRGAGELFF | TGTGCCAGTAGTGACCTCAGGGGAGCCGGGGAGCTGTTTTTT
TRBJ2-3 | TRBV5-6 | - | few | CASSVPGADTQYF | TGTGCCAGCAGCGTCCCAGGGGCAGATACGCAGTATTTT
TRBJ2-1 | TRBV5-4 | - | many | CASSLPFRGGNEQFF | TGTGCCAGCAGCCTCCCCTTTAGGGGGGGCAATGAGCAGTTCTTC
TRBJ2-3 | TRBV7-6 | TRBD2 | - | CASSLYPSGPTDTQYF | TGTGCCAGCAGCTTGTATCCTAGCGGGCCCACAGATACGCAGTATTTT
TRBJ2-2 | TRBV5-1 | TRBD2 | - | CATQTSGGGELFF | TGCGCCACCCAGACTAGCGGGGGCGGGGAGCTGTTTTTT
TRBJ2-3 | TRBV6-5 | TRBD2 | - | CASSYSGTREDTQYF | TGTGCCAGCAGTTACTCCGGGACTAGGGAGGATACGCAGTATTTT
TRBJ2-1 | TRBV7-9 | - | few | CASSISRGDNEQFF | TGTGCCAGCAGCATCTCCCGGGGAGACAATGAGCAGTTCTTC
TRBJ2-2 | TRBV13 | TRBD1 | - | CASIAQGAGNTGELFF | TGTGCCAGCATCGCACAGGGGGCAGGGAACACCGGGGAGCTGTTTTTT
TRBJ1-4 | TRBV27 | - | - | CASSTRGGGAREKLFF | TGTGCCAGCAGCACAAGGGGTGGGGGCGCAAGGGAAAAACTGTTTTTT
TRBJ2-7 | TRBV6-5 | TRBD2 | - | CASSATSGGTYEQYF | TGTGCCAGCAGCGCCACTAGCGGGGGGACCTACGAGCAGTACTTC
TRBJ2-7 | TRBV5-1 | TRBD1 | - | CASSFSGTGPYEQYF | TGCGCCAGCAGCTTCTCAGGGACAGGGCCCTACGAGCAGTACTTC
TRBJ1-6 | TRBV7-8 | - | - | CASSLDRTKGSPLHF | TGTGCCAGCAGCTTAGATCGGACAAAAGGTTCACCCCTCCACTTT
TRBJ2-1 | TRBV9 | - | - | CASSGGTPGAYNEQFF | TGTGCCAGCAGCGGCGGGACCCCCGGGGCCTACAATGAGCAGTTCTTC
TRBJ2-2 | TRBV5-4 | TRBD1 | - | CASSAGQGGNTGELFF | TGTGCCAGCAGCGCCGGACAGGGCGGGAACACCGGGGAGCTGTTTTTT
TRBJ1-5 | TRBV7-8 | TRBD1 | - | CASSRTGGSQPQHF | TGTGCCAGCAGCCGGACAGGGGGTAGTCAGCCCCAGCATTTT
TRBJ2-2 | TRBV5-1 | - | - | CASSPGLNTGELFF | TGCGCCAGCAGCCCGGGACTTAACACCGGGGAGCTGTTTTTT
TRBJ2-3 | TRBV11-3 | - | - | CASSYITDTQYF | TGTGCCAGCAGCTACATCACAGATACGCAGTATTTT
TRBJ1-3 | TRBV4-1 | TRBD1 | - | CASREQGAAGNTIYF | TGCGCCAGCAGGGAACAGGGGGCAGCGGGAAACACCATATATTTT
TRBJ1-6 | TRBV12-5 | - | - | CASVLGQTLSPLHF | TGTGCTAGTGTCCTAGGACAGACGCTGTCACCCCTCCACTTT
TRBJ2-1 | TRBV7-8 | TRBD2 | - | CASSSLGGAVNNEQFF | TGTGCCAGCAGCTCCCTCGGGGGGGCCGTGAACAATGAGCAGTTCTTC
TRBJ2-5 | TRBV12-5 | - | - | CASTPGRETQYF | TGTGCTAGTACGCCCGGTCGAGAGACCCAGTACTTC
TRBJ1-1 | TRBV25-1 | - | - | CASPDPGSNTEAFF | TGTGCCAGCCCGGACCCAGGGTCCAACACTGAAGCTTTCTTT
TRBJ1-6 | TRBV6-5 | - | - | CASSSGSYNSPLHF | TGTGCCAGCAGTTCCGGCTCCTATAATTCACCCCTCCACTTT
TRBJ2-3 | TRBV5-1 | - | - | CASSKIPGVGPDTQYF | TGCGCCAGCAGCAAAATTCCGGGAGTGGGGCCAGATACGCAGTATTTT
TRBJ2-5 | TRBV11-3 | - | - | CASSLDGPGETQYF | TGTGCCAGCAGCTTAGATGGGCCGGGGGAGACCCAGTACTTC